Listed here are 4 T cell receptor beta chains from one sample, sequenced in a study of early T cells in non-severe SARS-CoV-2 infection. MiXCR was run by TCRdb on the 5' RACE reads, yielding one entry per CDR3 protein. Altogether about 52,000 distinct CDR3 sequences are present, 8% to 13% being singletons, with the ten largest covering about 13%. Sequenced sample: whole blood. These receptors originate from an adult who was a healthcare worker with PCR-confirmed SARS-CoV-2 infection or an uninfected control (not recorded which).

This clonotype has at least ten counts. J is TRBJ2-1 and V is TRBV2, with unresolved D. The germline CDR1 and CDR2 sequences are SNHLY and FYNNEI. V shed 5 bases and J shed 5 bases, with 13 bases lying between them. The CDR3 extends over 14 amino acids. The CDR3 coding sequence is TGTGCCAGCAGTTCCCAGGCTAACAACAATGAGCAGTTCTTC. It codes for CASSSQANNNEQFF.

The table lists this clonotype with many counts. The chain links TRBV1 to TRBJ2-7; the table's D call, TRBD2, has no DNA check behind it. TRBV1 is given as a pseudogene. The CDR3 is 13 amino acids. The CDR3 sequence is CTSSPQLGHEQYF. CDR3 nucleotides: TGCACCAGCAGCCCCCAACTAGGCCACGAGCAGTACTTC.

This clonotype was recorded a few times. The gene calls are TRBV27 and TRBJ1-4; 7 nucleotides match TRBD1. Germline assignment: CDR1 MNHEY and CDR2 SMNVEV (reference sequence). After removal of 4 bases from V and 0 bases from J, the junction contained 8 bases not matched to a gene. This CDR3 region has 17 residues. The CDR3: CASSSRTGPATNEKLFF. CDR3 nucleotides: TGTGCCAGCAGTTCGAGGACAGGACCAGCAACTAATGAAAAACTGTTTTTT.

This clonotype has ten or more counts. V is TRBV29-1 and J is TRBJ2-3, with a weak D call TRBD1 (5 bases). CDR1 is SQVTM, CDR2 ANQGSEA, per germline. The V end was cut by 5 bases, the J end by 2 bases, with 11 bases between. There are 13 residues in the CDR3. The CDR3 DNA follows: TGCAGCGTTCAATTGGGGCCCACAGATACGCAGTATTTT. Translated: CSVQLGPTDTQYF.